These 14 T cell receptor beta chains share one sample of origin, sequenced in a study of OX40 agonist ivuxolimab in advanced cancers. Sequenced by immunoSEQ multiplex PCR; TCRdb stores in-frame clones only, minus some. The sample shows 65,000 to 80,000 clones, about 85% of them seen only once. Sequenced here: CD4+ or CD8+ T cells sorted from blood, sampled in a trial of the OX40 agonist ivuxolimab. These receptors were taken from an adult with an advanced solid tumor such as melanoma, head and neck, liver or kidney cancer.

This clone has only a few counts. The V and J genes are TRBV11-2 and TRBJ2-1, with D possibly TRBD2 on 6 matching bases. The CDR3 is made up of 13 amino acids. V was shortened by 5 bases and J by 6 bases, with 11 bases between the two germline ends. Germline CDR1 is SGHAT and CDR2 is FQNNGV. CDR3 sequence: CASSPGGSNEQFF. CDR3 coding DNA: TGTGCCAGCAGCCCAGGAGGGAGCAATGAGCAGTTCTTC.

The rearrangement joins TRBV11-2 to TRBJ1-3, with D perhaps TRBD1 (5 bases). Between the trimmed V and J ends, which lost 5 bases and 3 bases, there was a span of 11 bases. The CDR3 length is 14 residues. The germline V gene has CDR1 SGHAT and CDR2 FQNNGV. The CDR3 sequence is CASSPQGFGNTIYF. CDR3 DNA: TGTGCCAGCAGCCCGCAGGGTTTTGGAAACACCATATATTTT. The full variable domain, completed using reference TRBV11-2 and TRBJ1-3, is EAGVAQSPRYKIIEKRQSVAFWCNPISGHATLYWYQQILGQGPKLLIQFQNNGVVDDSQLPKDRFSAERLKGVDSTLKIQPAKLEDSAVYLCASSPQGFGNTIYFGEGSWLTVV.

This sequence joins TRBV6-6 and TRBJ2-3; possibly TRBD2 for D (6 bases). Trimming shortened V by 2 bases and J by 5 bases, and 11 bases separated the two germline ends. CDR1 and CDR2 from the germline V gene are MNHNY and SVGAGI (reference sequence). This CDR3 is 14 amino acids long. The CDR3 protein is CASSYGGSGDTQYF. CDR3 coding DNA: TGTGCCAGCAGTTACGGAGGGAGCGGAGATACGCAGTATTTT.

The chain employs TRBV19 and TRBJ2-5; TRBD2 might be the D (5 bases). The end of the DNA is better explained by TRBJ2-7, so the J call may be wrong. The CDR3 spans 13 residues. Germline CDR1 is LNHDA and CDR2 is SQIVND (reference sequence). The DNA for the CDR3 is TGTGCCAGTAGTATGTCCGAGGGTACCGAGCAGTACTTC. Its protein is CASSMSEGTEQYF.

The V call is TRBV28, the J call TRBJ2-1; 10 nucleotides match TRBD1. This CDR3 has 14 amino acids. V was pared by 5 bases and J by 2 bases, with 0 bases of the junction left unmatched. The germline CDR1 and CDR2 sequences are MDHEN and SYDVKM. CDR3 loop: CASSDRGPYNEQFF. Written as DNA, the CDR3 is TGTGCCAGCAGTGACAGGGGGCCCTACAATGAGCAGTTCTTC.

The chain uses TRBV5-4 and TRBJ2-5; D call uncertain. CDR3 length equals 13 residues. Germline values: CDR1 SGHNT, CDR2 YYREEE (reference sequence). V was pared by 4 bases and J by 1 base, with 8 bases between. The CDR3 nucleotides are TGTGCCAGCAGCGCAGGCTTCCAAGAGACCCAGTACTTC. As protein: CASSAGFQETQYF.

V usage is TRBV27 and J usage is TRBJ2-1; D is ambiguous. The CDR3 loop spans 13 amino acids. Germline V lookup: CDR1 MNHEY, CDR2 SMNVEV (reference sequence). The V gene lost 2 bases and the J gene lost 9 bases, with 11 bases spanning the gap. The CDR3: CASSLGRYGEQFF. CDR3 DNA sequence: TGTGCCAGCAGTTTAGGCCGTTACGGTGAGCAGTTCTTC.

This chain joins TRBV7-2 and TRBJ1-2; no clear D gene. There are 17 residues in the CDR3. Germline V lookup: CDR1 SGHTA, CDR2 FQGNSA. Trimming cost V 2 bases and J 0 bases, with 16 bases left between them. CDR3 nucleotide sequence: TGTGCCAGCAGCTTAAGGGAGGGCCCACCAGCTAACTATGGCTACACCTTC. Its protein is CASSLREGPPANYGYTF.

V is TRBV2 and J is TRBJ1-5, with D possibly being TRBD1 (5 bases). The CDR3 consists of 13 residues. V shed 7 bases and J shed 1 base, with 8 bases lying between them. CDR1 is SNHLY and CDR2 is FYNNEI in the germline V gene. CDR3 in DNA: TGTGCCAGCAAAGACAGCAGCAATCAGCCCCAGCATTTT. Its translation is CASKDSSNQPQHF.

The chain carries TRBV5-1 and TRBJ1-4; maybe TRBD1 (5 bases). Per the germline V gene, CDR1 is SGHRS and CDR2 is YFSETQ. The CDR3 has 14 amino acids. Trimming shortened V by 2 bases and J by 8 bases, and 13 bases separated the two germline ends. The CDR3 protein is CASSFVSGGEKLFF. The CDR3 DNA reads TGCGCCAGCAGCTTTGTATCCGGGGGGGAAAAACTGTTTTTT.

The chain combines TRBV6-1 with TRBJ2-7, with 11 bases that match TRBD2. After removal of 5 bases from V and 0 bases from J, the junction contained 3 bases not matched to a gene. Germline loops: CDR1 MNHNS, CDR2 SASEGT. The CDR3 sequence is 15 residues long. CDR3 protein: CASSLTSGSSYEQYF. The CDR3 nucleotides are TGTGCCAGCAGTCTTACTAGCGGGAGCTCCTACGAGCAGTACTTC.

This clone showed up just once. The chain combines TRBV6-5 with TRBJ1-2, with D maybe TRBD1 (5 bases). Germline V gene lookup returns CDR1 MNHEY and CDR2 SVGAGI. Trimming shortened V by 10 bases and J by 4 bases, and 16 bases separated the two germline ends. The CDR3 loop spans 13 amino acids. The CDR3 nucleotides read TGTGCCACCAGGACGGGGCGCGGCTATGGCTACACCTTC. This encodes CATRTGRGYGYTF.

V gene TRBV7-9 combines with J gene TRBJ1-5; D uncertain. The CDR3 sequence is 13 residues long. Germline-derived CDR1 and CDR2 are SEHNR and FQNEAQ (reference sequence). Trimming took off 5 bases at V and 4 bases at J, with 9 bases between the two ends. The DNA for the CDR3 is TGTGCCAGCAGCCTCAGTGGAAATCAGCCCCAGCATTTT. Amino acids: CASSLSGNQPQHF.

In nucleotides, the CDR3 is TGTGCCAGCAGTTTAGATTCAGCAACTAATGAAAAACTGTTTTTT. Its protein is CASSLDSATNEKLFF. The chain employs TRBV6-5 and TRBJ1-4, with D hard to call. This CDR3 contains 15 residues. Germline V gives CDR1 MNHEY, CDR2 SVGAGI. V gave up 4 bases and J gave up 0 bases, with 9 bases separating them.